These T cell receptor beta chains were read from a single sample in a study of technical replicates of blood from a handful of donors. Sequencing was performed with immunoSEQ multiplex PCR; in TCRdb, only in-frame clones are kept and a portion is missing. The sample lists approximately 81,000 clones, 75% to 90% occurring once. The specimen sequenced was PBMCs. The receptor source for this set is a human donor in good health. Some clones in this sample may be carry-over from other donors' samples. Both conserved end residues are part of each CDR3. A D gene is named only where the DNA matches it firmly. Clone size, where shown, is once, few, many, or a class for clones that have expanded.

cdr3_length,v_call,clone_size,j_call,d_call,cdr3_nt,cdr3_aa
12,TRBV4-2,-,TRBJ2-1,-,TGTGCCAGCCTGGGGGCTGGGAATGAGCAGTTCTTC,CASLGAGNEQFF
18,TRBV7-6,-,TRBJ2-3,TRBD2,TGTGCCAGCAGCTTTAGCGGGGGGGCCCATAGGAGCACAGATACGCAGTATTTT,CASSFSGGAHRSTDTQYF
14,TRBV29-1,-,TRBJ2-5,TRBD2,TGCAGCGCCCGCGGGGCGGGAGGGCCAAAGACCCAGTACTTC,CSARGAGGPKTQYF
13,TRBV29-1,-,TRBJ1-2,TRBD1,TGCAGCGTTGCCGACAGGGGGTACTATGGCTACACCTTC,CSVADRGYYGYTF
15,TRBV5-6,-,TRBJ2-4,TRBD1,TGTGCCAGCAGCTTGGATAGGAACAGGGGAAACATTCAGTACTTC,CASSLDRNRGNIQYF
17,TRBV18,-,TRBJ2-7,TRBD1,TGTGCCAGCTCACCAGCAGTAACCCGGGACAGCTACTACGAGCAGTACTTC,CASSPAVTRDSYYEQYF
13,TRBV29-1,-,TRBJ2-5,TRBD2,TGCAGCGTCTTGGGAGGGTTTCTGGAGACCCAGTACTTC,CSVLGGFLETQYF
13,TRBV6-5,-,TRBJ1-1,TRBD1,TGTGCCAGCAGACGGGACAGATGGACTGAAGCTTTCTTT,CASRRDRWTEAFF
15,TRBV7-6,once,TRBJ2-1,-,TGTGCCAGCAGCCTGCAATCCCGGGGAGACAATGAGCAGTTCTTC,CASSLQSRGDNEQFF
15,TRBV2,-,TRBJ1-6,-,TGTGCCAGCAGTGAAAAGTGGGGCAGTAATTCACCCCTCCACTTT,CASSEKWGSNSPLHF
14,TRBV30,-,TRBJ1-1,TRBD1,TGTGCCTGGGGCTGGGGACAGAAGAACACTGAAGCTTTCTTT,CAWGWGQKNTEAFF
14,TRBV7-2,-,TRBJ2-7,-,TGTGCCAGCAGCTTTAGCACAGGTTTCTACGAGCAGTACTTC,CASSFSTGFYEQYF
13,TRBV29-1,few,TRBJ1-2,TRBD1,TGCAGCGTCAGCGACAGGGGCAACTATGGCTACACCTTC,CSVSDRGNYGYTF
18,TRBV7-3,-,TRBJ2-1,TRBD2,TGTGCCAGCAGCTTAGGACTAGCGGGGGGGCCACTCTACAATGAGCAGTTCTTC,CASSLGLAGGPLYNEQFF
15,TRBV6-5,-,TRBJ2-5,TRBD1,TGTGCCAGCAGCCCAACCCGGGACAGGAAAGAGACCCAGTACTTC,CASSPTRDRKETQYF
12,TRBV30,few,TRBJ1-2,-,TGTGCCTGGACTGGGACATTAATTGGCTACACCTTC,CAWTGTLIGYTF
16,TRBV5-7,-,TRBJ2-7,-,TGTGCCAGCAGCTCACAATCCGGGACATTTACCTACGAGCAGTACTTC,CASSSQSGTFTYEQYF
15,TRBV5-1,-,TRBJ2-3,TRBD1,TGCGCCAGCAGCCGACGGACAGGGAGCACAGATACGCAGTATTTT,CASSRRTGSTDTQYF
15,TRBV10-3,-,TRBJ1-2,TRBD1,TGTGCCATCAGTGAGCGCGGGGACAGTATATGGGGCTACACCTTC,CAISERGDSIWGYTF
13,TRBV28,-,TRBJ2-5,TRBD2,TGTGCCACCCGGACTAGCGGGAGAGAGACCCAGTACTTC,CATRTSGRETQYF
14,TRBV6-5,-,TRBJ1-2,-,TGTGCCAGCAGTTACTCTTACGGAGGATATGGCTACACCTTC,CASSYSYGGYGYTF
13,TRBV30,-,TRBJ1-4,TRBD1,TGTGCCTGGAAAGGGACAGGGTGGGAAAAACTGTTTTTT,CAWKGTGWEKLFF
15,TRBV19,-,TRBJ2-1,TRBD1,TGTGCCAGTAGTATCCAGGGACAGGGAAGTAATGAGCAGTTCTTC,CASSIQGQGSNEQFF
16,TRBV4-2,-,TRBJ2-1,-,TGTGCCAGCGGCTCAGGGGCGGGGGAAACCGACAATGAGCAGTTCTTC,CASGSGAGETDNEQFF
13,TRBV7-9,once,TRBJ2-7,-,TGTGCCAGCAGGCCCGGGGTCGCCTACGAGCAGTACTTC,CASRPGVAYEQYF
14,TRBV10-3,-,TRBJ2-7,-,TGTGCCATCAAAGCGGCGACTAGTGCCTACGAGCAGTACTTC,CAIKAATSAYEQYF
16,TRBV2,-,TRBJ1-5,TRBD1,TGTGCCAGCAGGGACCGGGACAGGGGGTTGAATCAGCCCCAGCATTTT,CASRDRDRGLNQPQHF
14,TRBV18,-,TRBJ2-7,-,TGTGCCAGCTCACCCGAGGCGGGCTTCCACGAGCAGTACTTC,CASSPEAGFHEQYF
22,TRBV5-1,-,TRBJ2-2,TRBD2,TGCGCCAGCAGCTCGAAGCTGATAGCGGGGGGCGAAACCGGGGGCGCTGGACTGGAGCTGTTTTTT,CASSSKLIAGGETGGAGLELFF
13,TRBV6-1,-,TRBJ2-5,-,TGTGCCGGGGGAGGGGGAATGGCAGAGACCCAGTACTTC,CAGGGGMAETQYF
16,TRBV21-1,-,TRBJ1-6,-,TGTGCCAGCAGTCCCCGGAGGGGGGGGCTAAATTCACCCCTCCACTTT,CASSPRRGGLNSPLHF
16,TRBV5-1,-,TRBJ1-1,-,TGCGCCAGCAGCCTCTACGTGAGGGGGAAGAACACTGAAGCTTTCTTT,CASSLYVRGKNTEAFF
15,TRBV5-1,-,TRBJ1-2,TRBD1,TGCGCCAGCAGCTTGGTGCCAGGGGGCCGATATGGCTACACCTTC,CASSLVPGGRYGYTF
17,TRBV4-2,-,TRBJ2-2,TRBD2,TGTGCCAGCAGCCCCGGACTAGCGGGGCTGAACACCGGGGAGCTGTTTTTT,CASSPGLAGLNTGELFF
17,TRBV2,-,TRBJ2-3,TRBD2,TGTGCCAGCAGTGAATGGCCTAGCGGGAAGAGCACAGATACGCAGTATTTT,CASSEWPSGKSTDTQYF
12,TRBV30,few,TRBJ1-1,-,TGTGCCTGGAGTGTACGGAGTACTGAAGCTTTCTTT,CAWSVRSTEAFF
13,TRBV27,-,TRBJ2-7,TRBD1,TGTGCCTCAACCCAGGGGGCGACGGACGAGCAGTACTTC,CASTQGATDEQYF
15,TRBV18,-,TRBJ1-2,-,TGTGCCAGCTCACCACAGACAGAGTTTACTACTGGCTACACCTTC,CASSPQTEFTTGYTF
16,TRBV27,-,TRBJ1-1,TRBD1,TGTGCCAGCAGTAGGGGAACAGGGGCCTTGAACACTGAAGCTTTCTTT,CASSRGTGALNTEAFF
15,TRBV4-3,-,TRBJ1-1,-,TGCGCCAGCAGCCAAACCAGGGACACGAACACTGAAGCTTTCTTT,CASSQTRDTNTEAFF
19,TRBV28,-,TRBJ2-6,-,TGTGCCAGCAGTTTGCCGAGGGGAGGGGGTAGGACTGGGGCCAACGTCCTGACTTTC,CASSLPRGGGRTGANVLTF
16,TRBV5-1,-,TRBJ2-2,TRBD2,TGCGCCAGCAGCGAGGTAGCGGGAGTCATCACCGGGGAGCTGTTTTTT,CASSEVAGVITGELFF
13,TRBV2,-,TRBJ1-5,-,TGTGCCACGACCGGGGGGTCCAATCAGCCCCAGCATTTT,CATTGGSNQPQHF
15,TRBV30,-,TRBJ2-5,TRBD1,TGTGCCTGGAGGCCTACCGGACAGGGGGCGAAGGAGCAGTACTTC,CAWRPTGQGAKEQYF
14,TRBV18,-,TRBJ2-1,-,TGTGCCAGCTCACCTATGGTCAGGGAGGATGAGCAGTTCTTC,CASSPMVREDEQFF
15,TRBV5-5,-,TRBJ2-7,-,TGTGCCAGCAGCACGGATTGGAGGGGGCACGGCGAGCAGTACTTC,CASSTDWRGHGEQYF
13,TRBV7-2,-,TRBJ1-4,-,TGTGCCAGCAGCCTCCGGGGGGGGGAAAAACTGTTTTTT,CASSLRGGEKLFF
15,TRBV7-9,-,TRBJ1-3,-,TGTGCCAGCAGCCCTTGGACAAGCTCTGGAAACACCATATATTTT,CASSPWTSSGNTIYF
18,TRBV5-1,-,TRBJ2-1,TRBD2,TGCGCCAGCAGCTCGCACCGGGGAGGGACTAGCGCCACGGGTGAGCAGTTCTTC,CASSSHRGGTSATGEQFF